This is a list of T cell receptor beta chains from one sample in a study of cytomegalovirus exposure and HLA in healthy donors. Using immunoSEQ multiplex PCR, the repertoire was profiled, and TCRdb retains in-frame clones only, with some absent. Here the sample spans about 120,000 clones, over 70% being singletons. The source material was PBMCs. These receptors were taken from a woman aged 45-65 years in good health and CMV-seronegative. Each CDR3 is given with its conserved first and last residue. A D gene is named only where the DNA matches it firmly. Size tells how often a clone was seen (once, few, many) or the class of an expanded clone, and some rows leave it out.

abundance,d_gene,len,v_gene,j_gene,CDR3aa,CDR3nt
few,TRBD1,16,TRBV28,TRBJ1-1,CASSSMTGFGYTEAFF,TGTGCCAGCAGCAGTATGACAGGGTTCGGGTACACTGAAGCTTTCTTT
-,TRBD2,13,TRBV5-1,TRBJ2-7,CASSWGGSYEQYF,TGCGCCAGCAGCTGGGGGGGATCCTACGAGCAGTACTTC
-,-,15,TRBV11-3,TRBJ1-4,CASSPTGPGVEKLFF,TGTGCCAGCAGCCCCACGGGCCCGGGGGTTGAAAAACTGTTTTTT
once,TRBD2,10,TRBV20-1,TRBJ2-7,CSGGGDDSHF,TGCAGTGGTGGGGGGGACGATTCGCACTTC
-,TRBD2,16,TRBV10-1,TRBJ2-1,CASSIPGLAGYNEQFF,TGCGCCAGCAGTATACCGGGACTAGCGGGTTACAATGAGCAGTTCTTC
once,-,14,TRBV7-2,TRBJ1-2,CASSFTGDGYGYTF,TGTGCCAGCAGCTTCACGGGGGACGGCTATGGCTACACCTTT
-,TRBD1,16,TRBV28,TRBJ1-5,CASSSPGTGGGQPQHF,TGTGCCAGCAGTTCCCCCGGGACAGGGGGCGGGCAGCCCCAGCATTTT
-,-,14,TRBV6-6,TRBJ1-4,CACQTGTSQEKLFF,TGTGCCTGCCAAACCGGGACATCCCAGGAAAAACTGTTTTTT
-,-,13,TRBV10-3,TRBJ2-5,CAISESSQETQYF,TGTGCCATCAGTGAGAGTAGCCAAGAGACCCAGTACTTC
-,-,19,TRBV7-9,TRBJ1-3,CASSLYTGWAADSGNTIYF,TGTGCCAGCAGCTTATACACAGGGTGGGCTGCCGACTCTGGAAACACCATATATTTT
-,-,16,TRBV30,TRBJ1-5,CAWSGQQLYSNQPQHF,TGTGCCTGGAGTGGACAGCAACTCTATAGCAATCAGCCCCAGCATTTT
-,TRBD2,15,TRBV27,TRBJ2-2,CASSLQTSGIEELFF,TGTGCCAGCAGTTTACAGACTAGCGGGATAGAGGAGCTGTTTTTT
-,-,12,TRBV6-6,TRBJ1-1,CASSYSTGEAFF,TGTGCCAGCAGTTACTCTACAGGGGAAGCTTTCTTT
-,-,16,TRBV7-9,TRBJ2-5,CASSLSGPPYQETQYF,TGTGCCAGCAGCTTAAGCGGACCTCCGTACCAAGAGACCCAGTACTTC
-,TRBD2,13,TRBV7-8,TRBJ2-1,CAIAGLSGNEQFF,TGTGCCATAGCGGGACTGTCGGGCAATGAGCAGTTCTTC
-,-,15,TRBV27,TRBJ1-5,CASRARTVSNQPQHF,TGTGCCAGCCGAGCCCGGACAGTTAGCAATCAGCCCCAGCATTTT
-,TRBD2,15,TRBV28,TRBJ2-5,CASSSPAGGSETQYF,TGTGCCAGCAGTTCGCCAGCGGGAGGTTCGGAGACCCAGTACTTC
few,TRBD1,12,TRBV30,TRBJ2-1,CAWSDRAHEQFF,TGTGCCTGGAGCGACAGGGCCCATGAGCAGTTCTTC
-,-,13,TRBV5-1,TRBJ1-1,CASSLQGSTEAFF,TGCGCCAGCAGCTTGCAGGGCAGCACTGAAGCTTTCTTT
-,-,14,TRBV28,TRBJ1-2,CASSLVLEGYGYTF,TGTGCCAGCAGCCTTGTCCTCGAGGGCTATGGCTACACCTTC
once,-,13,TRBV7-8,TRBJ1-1,CASSFQVTTEAFF,TGTGCCAGCAGCTTTCAGGTAACTACTGAAGCTTTCTTT
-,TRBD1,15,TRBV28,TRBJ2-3,CASSSPRQGSDTQYF,TGTGCCAGCAGCTCCCCCAGACAGGGCTCAGATACGCAGTATTTT
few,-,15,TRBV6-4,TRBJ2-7,CASSDPNQAAYEQYF,TGTGCCAGCAGTGACCCCAACCAAGCGGCCTACGAGCAGTACTTC
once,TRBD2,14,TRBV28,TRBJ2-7,CASSLSGRFDEQYF,TGTGCCAGCAGTCTTAGCGGGAGATTCGACGAGCAGTACTTC
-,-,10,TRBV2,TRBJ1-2,CASSETGGTF,TGTGCCAGCAGTGAAACGGGAGGCACCTTC
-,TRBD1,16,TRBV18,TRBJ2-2,CASSPQGQGVAGELFF,TGTGCCAGCTCACCACAAGGACAGGGCGTGGCCGGGGAGCTGTTTTTT
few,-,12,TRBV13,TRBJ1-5,CASSLRGQPQHF,TGTGCCAGCAGCTTAAGAGGTCAGCCCCAGCATTTT
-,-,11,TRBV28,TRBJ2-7,CASSRVLEQYF,TGTGCCAGCAGCCGCGTTCTCGAGCAGTACTTC
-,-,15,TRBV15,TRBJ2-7,CATSRVAASEYEQYF,TGTGCCACCAGCAGAGTCGCGGCTAGCGAGTACGAGCAGTACTTC
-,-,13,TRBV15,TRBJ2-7,CATSILGSGEQYF,TGTGCCACCAGCATCCTAGGTTCGGGGGAGCAGTACTTC
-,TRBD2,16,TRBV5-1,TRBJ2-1,CASSLGGTSAYNEQFF,TGCGCCAGCAGCTTGGGCGGGACTAGCGCATACAATGAGCAGTTCTTC
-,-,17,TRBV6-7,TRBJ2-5,CASSYSKEGQVQETQYF,TGTGCCAGCAGTTACTCGAAGGAGGGGCAGGTTCAAGAGACCCAGTACTTC
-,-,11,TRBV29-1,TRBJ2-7,CSVLQGFKQYF,TGCAGCGTGCTTCAGGGTTTCAAGCAGTACTTC
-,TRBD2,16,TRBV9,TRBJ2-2,CASSVISGSVTGELFF,TGTGCCAGCAGCGTGATTAGCGGGAGTGTCACCGGGGAGCTGTTTTTT
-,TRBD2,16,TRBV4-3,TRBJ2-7,CASSPSRAGGQGEQYF,TGCGCCAGCAGCCCCTCCAGGGCGGGAGGACAAGGCGAGCAGTACTTC
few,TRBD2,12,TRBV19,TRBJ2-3,CASLADTDTQYF,TGTGCCAGTCTAGCGGACACAGATACGCAGTATTTT
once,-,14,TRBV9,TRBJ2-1,CASSGGPAGNEQFF,TGTGCCAGCAGCGGGGGGCCAGCCGGCAATGAGCAGTTCTTC
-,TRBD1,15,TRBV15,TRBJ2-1,CATSRDRTGYNEQFF,TGTGCCACCAGCAGAGACCGGACAGGCTACAATGAGCAGTTCTTC
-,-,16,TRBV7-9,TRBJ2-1,CASSRPGSGAYNEQFF,TGTGCCAGCAGCCGACCGGGCAGCGGAGCCTACAATGAGCAGTTCTTC
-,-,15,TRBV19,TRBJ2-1,CASTPDSSSYNEQFF,TGTGCCAGTACCCCGGACTCGAGCTCCTACAATGAGCAGTTCTTC
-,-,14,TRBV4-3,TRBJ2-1,CASSPRGSYNEQFF,TGCGCCAGCAGCCCCCGCGGTTCCTACAATGAGCAGTTCTTC
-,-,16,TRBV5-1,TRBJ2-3,CASSGPGTLPTDTQYF,TGCGCCAGCAGCGGCCCGGGAACGCTTCCAACAGATACGCAGTATTTT
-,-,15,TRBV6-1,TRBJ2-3,CASTREGASSDTQYF,TGTGCCAGCACCCGGGAGGGGGCAAGCTCCGATACGCAGTATTTT
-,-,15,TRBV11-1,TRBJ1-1,CASSSNREGNTEAFF,TGTGCCAGCAGCTCGAACAGGGAGGGGAACACTGAAGCTTTCTTT
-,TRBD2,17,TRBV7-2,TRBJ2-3,CASSLAFRTSVLDTQYF,TGTGCCAGCAGCTTAGCGTTCAGGACTAGCGTTCTAGATACGCAGTATTTT
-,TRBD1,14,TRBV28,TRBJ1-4,CASRLPGTAEKLFF,TGTGCCAGCAGGCTTCCCGGGACAGCTGAAAAACTGTTTTTT
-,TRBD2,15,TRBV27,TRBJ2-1,CASSVVGGPGNEQFF,TGTGCCAGCAGTGTGGTGGGAGGGCCCGGAAATGAGCAGTTCTTC
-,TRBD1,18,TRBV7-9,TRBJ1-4,CASRPTGAPVRGTEKLFF,TGTGCCAGCAGGCCGACAGGGGCCCCCGTCCGAGGCACTGAAAAACTGTTTTTT
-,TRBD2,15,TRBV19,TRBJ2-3,CASSPKAGEADTQYF,TGTGCCAGTAGCCCAAAAGCGGGAGAGGCAGATACGCAGTATTTT
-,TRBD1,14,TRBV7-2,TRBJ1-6,CASSSGQFNSPLHF,TGTGCCAGCAGCTCGGGACAGTTTAATTCACCCCTCCACTTT
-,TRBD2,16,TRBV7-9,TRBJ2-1,CSSSLELAGGPREQFF,TGTTCCAGCAGCTTAGAACTAGCGGGAGGGCCGAGGGAGCAGTTCTTC
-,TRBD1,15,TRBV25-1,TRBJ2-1,CASSEIGQGANEQFF,TGTGCCAGCAGTGAAATCGGACAGGGGGCTAATGAGCAGTTCTTC
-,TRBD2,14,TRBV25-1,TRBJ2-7,CASSEWIAGREQYF,TGTGCCAGCAGTGAGTGGATAGCGGGTAGGGAGCAGTACTTC
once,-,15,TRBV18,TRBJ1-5,CASSPTPDTYQPQHF,TGTGCCAGCTCACCCACTCCAGACACTTATCAGCCCCAGCATTTT
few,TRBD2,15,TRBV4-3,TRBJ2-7,CASSQLTGGLYEQYF,TGCGCCAGCAGCCAACTGACGGGAGGACTCTACGAGCAGTACTTC
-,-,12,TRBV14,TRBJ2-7,CASSSAGDEQYF,TGTGCCAGCAGCTCTGCGGGTGACGAGCAGTACTTC
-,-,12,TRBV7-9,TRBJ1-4,CSSSLNGEKLFF,TGTTCCAGCAGCTTAAACGGTGAAAAACTGTTTTTT
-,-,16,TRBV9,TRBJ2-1,CASSVGRGAQQYEQFF,TGTGCCAGCAGCGTAGGACGGGGGGCCCAGCAGTATGAGCAGTTCTTC
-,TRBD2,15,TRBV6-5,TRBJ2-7,CASRPGTSEFHEQYF,TGTGCCAGCAGGCCCGGGACTAGCGAATTCCACGAGCAGTACTTC
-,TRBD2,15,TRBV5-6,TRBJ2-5,CASSFQTSGRETQYF,TGTGCCAGCAGCTTCCAGACTAGCGGAAGAGAGACCCAGTACTTC